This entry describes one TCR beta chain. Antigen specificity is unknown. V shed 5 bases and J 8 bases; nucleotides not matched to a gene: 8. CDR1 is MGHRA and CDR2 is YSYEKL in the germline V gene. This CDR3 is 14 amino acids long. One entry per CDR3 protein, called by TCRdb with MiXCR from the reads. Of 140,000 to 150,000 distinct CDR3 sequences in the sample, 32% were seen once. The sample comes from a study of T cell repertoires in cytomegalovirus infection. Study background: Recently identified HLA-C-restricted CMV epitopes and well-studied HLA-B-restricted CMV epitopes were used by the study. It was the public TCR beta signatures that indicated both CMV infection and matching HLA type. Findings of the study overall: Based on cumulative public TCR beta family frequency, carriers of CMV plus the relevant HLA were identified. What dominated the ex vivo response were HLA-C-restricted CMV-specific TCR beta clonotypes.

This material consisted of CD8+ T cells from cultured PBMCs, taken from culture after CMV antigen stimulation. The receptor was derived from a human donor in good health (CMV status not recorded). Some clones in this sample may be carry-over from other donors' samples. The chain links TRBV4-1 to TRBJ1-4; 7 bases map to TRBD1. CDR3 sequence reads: CASSSRQGEEKLFF. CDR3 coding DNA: TGCGCCAGCAGCTCGCGACAGGGAGAAGAAAAACTGTTTTTT.